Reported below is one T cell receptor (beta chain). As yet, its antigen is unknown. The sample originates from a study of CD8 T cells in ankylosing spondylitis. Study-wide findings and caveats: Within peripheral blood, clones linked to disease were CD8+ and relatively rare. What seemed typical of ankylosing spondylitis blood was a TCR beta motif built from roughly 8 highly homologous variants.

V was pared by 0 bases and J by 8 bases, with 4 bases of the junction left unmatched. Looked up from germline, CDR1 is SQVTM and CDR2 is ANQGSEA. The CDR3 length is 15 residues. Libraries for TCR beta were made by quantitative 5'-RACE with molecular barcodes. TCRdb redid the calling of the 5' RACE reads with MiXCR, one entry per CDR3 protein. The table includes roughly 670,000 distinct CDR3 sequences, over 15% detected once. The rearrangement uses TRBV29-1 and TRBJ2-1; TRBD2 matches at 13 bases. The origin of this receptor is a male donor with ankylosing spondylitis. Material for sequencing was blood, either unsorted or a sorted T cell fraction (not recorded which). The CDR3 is CSVEELLAGGDEQFF. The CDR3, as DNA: TGCAGCGTTGAAGAGTTACTAGCGGGGGGGGATGAGCAGTTCTTC.